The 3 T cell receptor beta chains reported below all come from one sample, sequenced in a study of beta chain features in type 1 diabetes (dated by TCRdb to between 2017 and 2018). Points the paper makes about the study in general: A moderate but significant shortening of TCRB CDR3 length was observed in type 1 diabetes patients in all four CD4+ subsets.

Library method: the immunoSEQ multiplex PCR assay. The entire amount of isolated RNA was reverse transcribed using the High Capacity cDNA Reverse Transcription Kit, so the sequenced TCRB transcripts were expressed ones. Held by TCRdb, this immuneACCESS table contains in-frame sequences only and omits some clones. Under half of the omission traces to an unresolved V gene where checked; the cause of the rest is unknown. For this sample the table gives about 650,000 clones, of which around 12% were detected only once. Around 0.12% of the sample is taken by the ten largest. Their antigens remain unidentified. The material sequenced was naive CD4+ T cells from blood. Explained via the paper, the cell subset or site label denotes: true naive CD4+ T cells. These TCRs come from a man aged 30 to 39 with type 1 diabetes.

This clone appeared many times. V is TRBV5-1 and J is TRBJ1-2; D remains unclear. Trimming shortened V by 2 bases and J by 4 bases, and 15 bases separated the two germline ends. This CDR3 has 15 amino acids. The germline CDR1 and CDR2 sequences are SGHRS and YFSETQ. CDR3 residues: CASSFGQATSYGYTF. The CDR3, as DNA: TGCGCCAGCAGCTTTGGTCAGGCGACCAGCTATGGCTACACCTTC.

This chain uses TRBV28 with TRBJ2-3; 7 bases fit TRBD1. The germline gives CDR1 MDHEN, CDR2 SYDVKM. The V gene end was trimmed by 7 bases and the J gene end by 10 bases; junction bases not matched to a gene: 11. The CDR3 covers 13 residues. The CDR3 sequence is CASTQQGRTAQYF. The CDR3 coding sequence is TGTGCCAGCACCCAACAGGGGCGGACAGCGCAGTATTTT.

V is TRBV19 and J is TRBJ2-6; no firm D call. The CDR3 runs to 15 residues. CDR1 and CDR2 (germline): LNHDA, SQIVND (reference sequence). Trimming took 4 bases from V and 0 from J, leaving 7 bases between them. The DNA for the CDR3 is TGTGCCAGTAGTACAATCTCCTCTGGGGCCAACGTCCTGACTTTC. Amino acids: CASSTISSGANVLTF.